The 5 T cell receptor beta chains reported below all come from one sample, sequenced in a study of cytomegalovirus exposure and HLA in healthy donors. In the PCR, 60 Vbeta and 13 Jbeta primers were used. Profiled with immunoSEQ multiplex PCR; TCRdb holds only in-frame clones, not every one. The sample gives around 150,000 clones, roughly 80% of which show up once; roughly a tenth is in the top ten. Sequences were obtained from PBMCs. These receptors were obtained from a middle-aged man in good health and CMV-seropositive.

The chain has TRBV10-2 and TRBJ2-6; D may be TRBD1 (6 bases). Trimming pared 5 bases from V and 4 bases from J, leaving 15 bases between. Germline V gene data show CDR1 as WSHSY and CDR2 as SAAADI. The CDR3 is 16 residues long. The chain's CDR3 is CASSPAQGFGANVLTF. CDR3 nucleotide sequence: TGCGCCAGCAGTCCGGCCCAGGGGTTCGGGGCCAACGTCCTGACTTTC.

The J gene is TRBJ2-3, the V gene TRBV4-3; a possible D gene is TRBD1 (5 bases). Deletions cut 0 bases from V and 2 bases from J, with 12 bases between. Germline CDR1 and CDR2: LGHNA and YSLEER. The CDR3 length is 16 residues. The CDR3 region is CASSQDGARSTDTQYF. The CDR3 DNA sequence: TGCGCCAGCAGCCAAGATGGGGCTCGCTCCACAGATACGCAGTATTTT.

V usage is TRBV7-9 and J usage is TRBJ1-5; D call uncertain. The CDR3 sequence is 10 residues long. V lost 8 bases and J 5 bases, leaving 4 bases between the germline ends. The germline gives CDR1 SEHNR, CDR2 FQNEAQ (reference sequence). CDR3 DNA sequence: TGTGCCAGCCCGGATCAGCCCCAGCATTTT. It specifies CASPDQPQHF.

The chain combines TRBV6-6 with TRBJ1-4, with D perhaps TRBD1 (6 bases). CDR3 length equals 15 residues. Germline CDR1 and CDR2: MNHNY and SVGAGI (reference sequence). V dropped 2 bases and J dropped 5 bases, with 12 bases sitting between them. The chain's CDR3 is CASSYVRGGNEKLFF. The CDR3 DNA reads TGTGCCAGCAGTTACGTGCGGGGGGGCAATGAAAAACTGTTTTTT.

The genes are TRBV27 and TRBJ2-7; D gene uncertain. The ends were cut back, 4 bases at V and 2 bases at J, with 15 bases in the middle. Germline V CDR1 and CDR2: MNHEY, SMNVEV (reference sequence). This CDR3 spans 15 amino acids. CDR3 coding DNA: TGTGCCAGCAGTTCGACCGTGGGCCAAGCCTACGAGCAGTACTTC. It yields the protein CASSSTVGQAYEQYF.